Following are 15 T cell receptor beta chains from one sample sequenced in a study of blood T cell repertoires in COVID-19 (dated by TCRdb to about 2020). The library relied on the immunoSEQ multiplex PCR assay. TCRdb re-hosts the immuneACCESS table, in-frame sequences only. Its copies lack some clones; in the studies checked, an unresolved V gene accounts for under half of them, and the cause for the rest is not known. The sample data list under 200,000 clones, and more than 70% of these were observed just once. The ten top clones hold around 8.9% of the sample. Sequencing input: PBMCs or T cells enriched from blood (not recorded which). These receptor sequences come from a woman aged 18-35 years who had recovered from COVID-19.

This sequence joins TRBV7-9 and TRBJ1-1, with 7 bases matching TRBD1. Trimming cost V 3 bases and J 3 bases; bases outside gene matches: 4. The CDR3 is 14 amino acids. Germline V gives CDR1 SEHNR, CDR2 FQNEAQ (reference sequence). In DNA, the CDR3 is TGTGCCAGCAGCTTCTACGACAGGGACACTGAAGCTTTCTTT. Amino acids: CASSFYDRDTEAFF.

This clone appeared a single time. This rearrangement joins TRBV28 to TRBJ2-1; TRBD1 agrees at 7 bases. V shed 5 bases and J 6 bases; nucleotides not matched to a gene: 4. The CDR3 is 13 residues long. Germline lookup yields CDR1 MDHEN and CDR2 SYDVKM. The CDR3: CASSGTVLNEQFF. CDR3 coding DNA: TGTGCCAGCAGTGGGACAGTTCTCAATGAGCAGTTCTTC.

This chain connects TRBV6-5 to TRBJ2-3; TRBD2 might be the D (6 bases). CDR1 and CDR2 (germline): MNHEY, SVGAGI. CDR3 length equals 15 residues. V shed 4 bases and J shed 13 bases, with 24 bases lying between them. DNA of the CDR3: TGTGCCAGCAGTTCGGGGGTAGATAGAAAGGGCGTCGAGTATTTT. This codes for CASSSGVDRKGVEYF.

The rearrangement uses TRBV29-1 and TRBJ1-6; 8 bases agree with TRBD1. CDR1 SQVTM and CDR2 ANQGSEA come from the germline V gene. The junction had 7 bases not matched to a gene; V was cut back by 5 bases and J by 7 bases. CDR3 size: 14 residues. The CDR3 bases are TGCAGCGTTTCCCACCGGACAGGGAATTCACCCCTCCACTTT. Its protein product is CSVSHRTGNSPLHF.

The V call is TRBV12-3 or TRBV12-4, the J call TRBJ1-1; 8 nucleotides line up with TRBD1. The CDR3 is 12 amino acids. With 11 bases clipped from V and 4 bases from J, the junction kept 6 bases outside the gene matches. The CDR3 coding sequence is TGTGCCGACCACGACAGGGGCACTGAAGCTTTCTTT. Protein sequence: CADHDRGTEAFF.

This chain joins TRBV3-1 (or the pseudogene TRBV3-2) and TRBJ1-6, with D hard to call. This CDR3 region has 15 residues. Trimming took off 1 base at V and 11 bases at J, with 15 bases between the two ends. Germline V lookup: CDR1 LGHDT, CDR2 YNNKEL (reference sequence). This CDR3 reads CASSQGTAGEAPLHF. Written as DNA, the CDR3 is TGTGCCAGCAGCCAAGGGACTGCCGGGGAGGCACCCCTCCACTTT.

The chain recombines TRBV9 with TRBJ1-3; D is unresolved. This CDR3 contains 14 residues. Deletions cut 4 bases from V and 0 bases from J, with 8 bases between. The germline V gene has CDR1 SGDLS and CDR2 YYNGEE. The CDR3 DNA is TGTGCCAGCAGCTCAGGCCTCTCTGGAAACACCATATATTTT. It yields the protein CASSSGLSGNTIYF.

CDR3: CASSQGPGPGNTIYF. In DNA, the CDR3 is TGTGCCAGCAGCCAAGGCCCAGGGCCAGGAAACACCATATATTTT. The chain has TRBV3-1 (or the pseudogene TRBV3-2) and TRBJ1-3, with D perhaps matching TRBD1 (5 bases). V dropped 1 base and J dropped 4 bases, with 11 bases sitting between them. The CDR3 is 15 amino acids. From germline, CDR1 is LGHDT and CDR2 YNNKEL (reference sequence).

The CDR3 sequence is CASRRQGAGGETQYF. The CDR3 coding sequence is TGTGCCAGCAGACGACAGGGGGCTGGGGGAGAGACCCAGTACTTC. This rearrangement joins TRBV11-2 to TRBJ2-5, with TRBD1 matching over 10 bases. The CDR3 contains 15 residues. V shed 6 bases, J shed 4 bases, and the junction held 8 bases outside the gene matches. Germline-derived CDR1 and CDR2 are SGHAT and FQNNGV.

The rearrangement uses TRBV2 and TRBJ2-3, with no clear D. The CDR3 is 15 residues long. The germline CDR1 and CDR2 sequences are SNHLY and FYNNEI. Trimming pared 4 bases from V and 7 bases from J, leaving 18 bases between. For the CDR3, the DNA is TGTGCCAGCAGTGCCAGAGATACAGTCGCTAATACGCAGTATTTT. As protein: CASSARDTVANTQYF.

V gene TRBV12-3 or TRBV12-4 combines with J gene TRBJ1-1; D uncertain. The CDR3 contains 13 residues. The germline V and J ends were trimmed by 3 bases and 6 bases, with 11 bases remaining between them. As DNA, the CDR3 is TGTGCCAGCAGTTTGGGTCAGGCCCCTGAAGCTTTCTTT. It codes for CASSLGQAPEAFF.

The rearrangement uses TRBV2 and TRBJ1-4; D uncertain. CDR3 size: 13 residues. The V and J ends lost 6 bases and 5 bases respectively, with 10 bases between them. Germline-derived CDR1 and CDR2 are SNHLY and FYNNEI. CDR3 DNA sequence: TGTGCCAGCAGAATGGACTACAATGAAAAACTGTTTTTT. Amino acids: CASRMDYNEKLFF.

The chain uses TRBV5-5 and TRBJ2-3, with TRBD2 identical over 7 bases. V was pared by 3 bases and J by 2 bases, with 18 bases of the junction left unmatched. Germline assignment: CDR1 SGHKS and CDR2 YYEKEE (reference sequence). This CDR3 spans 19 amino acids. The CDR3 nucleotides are TGTGCCAGCAGCTGGCGGGTTTCGGGTAGGCGGGGGAACACAGATACGCAGTATTTT. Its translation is CASSWRVSGRRGNTDTQYF.

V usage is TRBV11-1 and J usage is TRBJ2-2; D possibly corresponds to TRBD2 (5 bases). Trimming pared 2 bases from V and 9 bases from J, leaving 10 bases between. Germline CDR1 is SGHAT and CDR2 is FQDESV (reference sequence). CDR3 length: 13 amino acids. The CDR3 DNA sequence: TGTGCCAGCAGCTTATACCGGGGAAGGGAGCTGTTTTTT. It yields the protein CASSLYRGRELFF.

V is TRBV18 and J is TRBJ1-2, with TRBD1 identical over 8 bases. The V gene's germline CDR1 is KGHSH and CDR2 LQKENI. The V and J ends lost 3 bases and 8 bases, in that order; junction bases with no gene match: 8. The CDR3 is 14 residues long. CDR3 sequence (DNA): TGTGCCAGCTCACCTGGGACAGGTGAGATAGGCTACACCTTC. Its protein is CASSPGTGEIGYTF.